These 4 T cell receptor beta chains came from one sample sequenced in a study of shared T cell receptors in the human thymus. Clones were sequenced by immunoSEQ multiplex PCR, and TCRdb holds only the in-frame ones, with some missing. The data show 720,000 or so clones, 75% to 90% seen once. These data are also associated with another study on human thymus T cells.

The sample taken for sequencing was thymocytes. The receptors stem from a girl under two years old with a congenital heart defect.

The chain combines TRBV9 with TRBJ1-3; D might be TRBD1 (5 bases). Trimming took off 4 bases at V and 4 bases at J, with 15 bases between the two ends. The CDR3 length is 15 residues. The germline V gene has CDR1 SGDLS and CDR2 YYNGEE. In nucleotides, the CDR3 is TGTGCCAGCAGCCCTCACAGGACCGAAGGAAACACCATATATTTT. Amino acids: CASSPHRTEGNTIYF.

The chain joins TRBV5-1 to TRBJ2-7; 8 nucleotides line up with TRBD2. This CDR3 is built from 16 residues. After removal of 1 base from V and 0 bases from J, the junction contained 6 bases not matched to a gene. CDR1 and CDR2 from the germline V gene are SGHRS and YFSETQ. The CDR3 region is CASSLRPSGSSYEQYF. DNA of the CDR3: TGCGCCAGCAGCTTGCGACCCAGCGGGAGCTCCTACGAGCAGTACTTC.

This clone appeared once. The J gene is TRBJ1-2, the V gene TRBV12-5; 12 nucleotides match TRBD1. The CDR3 covers 17 residues. The J segment lost 3 bases and the V segment lost 5 bases, leaving 10 bases of the junction unmatched. The germline gives CDR1 LGHNT, CDR2 FRNRAP. The CDR3 sequence is CASGLGDRGREDYGYTF. The CDR3 region has the DNA TGTGCTAGTGGTCTCGGGGACAGGGGGCGCGAGGACTATGGCTACACCTTC. The entire variable domain, with the rest obtained from reference TRBV12-5 and TRBJ1-2, is as follows: DARVTQTPRHKVTEMGQEVTMRCQPILGHNTVFWYRQTMMQGLELLAYFRNRAPLDDSGMPKDRFSAEMPDATLATLKIQPSEPRDSAVYFCASGLGDRGREDYGYTFGSGTRLTVV.

This sequence joins TRBV27 and TRBJ1-4, with D maybe TRBD1 (6 bases). Germline loops: CDR1 MNHEY, CDR2 SMNVEV (reference sequence). The ends were cut back, 5 bases at V and 3 bases at J, with 16 bases in the middle. The CDR3 is 16 residues long. The CDR3 loop reads CASSPDRPGANEKLFF. The CDR3 DNA is TGTGCCAGCAGTCCTGACAGGCCCGGGGCTAATGAAAAACTGTTTTTT.